The sequence of this T cell receptor (beta chain) was determined in a study of technical replicates of blood from several donors. The protocol was immunoSEQ multiplex PCR, while the TCRdb copy is restricted to in-frame clones and leaves out a portion. The repertoire holds about 88,000 clones, with about 93% as singletons. CDR1 and CDR2 (germline): SGDLS, YYNGEE. The CDR3 has 14 residues. Trimming at V came to 7 bases and at J to 8 bases, leaving 7 bases not matched to a gene. This TCR came from a human donor in good health. This chain connects TRBV9 to TRBJ2-1; 12 bases line up with TRBD2. What was sequenced was T cells isolated from PBMCs. The CDR3 DNA reads as TGTGCCAGCGGTCGAACTAGCGGGGGGTATGAGCAGTTCTTC. This sequence encodes CASGRTSGGYEQFF.